A single sample is the source of the 17 T cell receptor beta chains below, sequenced in a study of OX40 agonist ivuxolimab in advanced cancers. Measured with immunoSEQ multiplex PCR; TCRdb has only the in-frame clones, and not every one. The repertoire consists of about 38,000 clones, with about nine tenths occurring once and the leading ten covering approximately 9.6%. The sample in question was CD4+ or CD8+ T cells sorted from blood, obtained in a trial of the OX40 agonist ivuxolimab. These receptors were taken from an adult with an advanced solid tumor such as melanoma, head and neck, liver or kidney cancer.

The chain uses TRBV7-9 and TRBJ2-3, with TRBD2 matching 7 bases. Germline V gives CDR1 SEHNR, CDR2 FQNEAQ (reference sequence). Losses at the gene ends were 4 bases for V and 4 bases for J; bases not matched to a gene: 17. This CDR3 is built from 18 residues. The CDR3 DNA reads TGTGCCAGCAGCTCAGGATCTCCCAGGCGGGAGATCGCAGATACGCAGTATTTT. Translating it yields CASSSGSPRREIADTQYF.

This clone is medium-sized (0.01 to 0.1%). The J gene is TRBJ2-1, the V gene TRBV6-4, with D maybe TRBD2 (6 bases). This CDR3 contains 14 residues. The V gene's germline CDR1 is MRHNA and CDR2 SNTAGT. Trimming cost V 4 bases and J 6 bases, with 13 bases left between them. The CDR3: CASSARDSTNEQFF. CDR3 nucleotide sequence: TGTGCCAGCAGTGCCCGGGACTCAACCAATGAGCAGTTCTTC.

The CDR3 DNA sequence: TGTGCCAGCAGCCGACTCGGACTAGAGGACTACAATGAGCAGTTCTTC. Translating gives CASSRLGLEDYNEQFF. The genes are TRBV5-8 and TRBJ2-1; 7 bases match TRBD2. The trim removed 4 bases at V and 3 bases at J, leaving 10 bases unmatched. From germline, CDR1 is SGHTS and CDR2 YDEGEE. The CDR3 has 16 amino acids. The full variable domain, its missing parts supplied by reference TRBV5-8 and TRBJ2-1, is EAGVTQSPTHLIKTRGQQATLRCSPISGHTSVYWYQQALGLGLQFLLWYDEGEERNRGNFPPRFSGRQFPNYSSELNVNALELEDSALYLCASSRLGLEDYNEQFFGPGTRLTVL.

The chain joins TRBV27 to TRBJ2-1; weak D call: TRBD2 (5 bases). The CDR3 loop spans 12 amino acids. Trimming left V 8 bases short and J 7 bases short, with 12 bases between. Germline V lookup: CDR1 MNHEY, CDR2 SMNVEV (reference sequence). In DNA form, the CDR3 reads TGTGCCAGCCGAGTGGGCGGGAATGAGCAGTTCTTC. Its translation: CASRVGGNEQFF.

The V and J genes are TRBV30 and TRBJ2-2; tentatively, D is TRBD1 or TRBD2 (5 bases each). CDR3 length: 15 amino acids. V shed 3 bases and J shed 0 bases, with 11 bases lying between them. Germline CDR1 GTSNPN, CDR2 SVGIG (reference sequence). The CDR3 nucleotides read TGTGCCTGGAGCGACGGGGCCTCGAACACCGGGGAGCTGTTTTTT. Translated, it gives CAWSDGASNTGELFF.

The rearrangement uses TRBV2 and TRBJ2-5; D remains ambiguous. The CDR3 loop spans 13 amino acids. Trimming left V 2 bases short and J 5 bases short, with 9 bases between. Germline CDR1 SNHLY, CDR2 FYNNEI. CDR3 sequence: CASSEIVGETQYF. DNA for the CDR3: TGTGCCAGCAGTGAAATTGTGGGGGAGACCCAGTACTTC.

The rearrangement uses TRBV19 and TRBJ1-5, with a tentative D call TRBD1 (5 bases). This CDR3 has 15 amino acids. Trimming took 5 bases from V and 8 from J, leaving 19 bases between them. CDR1 is LNHDA, CDR2 SQIVND, per germline (reference sequence). The CDR3 loop reads CASSVTSGLRKPQHF. CDR3 bases: TGTGCCAGTAGTGTAACGTCAGGGCTCAGGAAGCCCCAGCATTTT.

V usage is TRBV5-6 and J usage is TRBJ2-7; 8 positions match TRBD1. Germline V gene lookup returns CDR1 SGHDT and CDR2 YYEEEE. The CDR3 spans 14 residues. After removal of 5 bases from V and 4 bases from J, the junction contained 8 bases not matched to a gene. CDR3 loop: CASSEDREIYEQYF. The CDR3 bases are TGTGCCAGCAGTGAGGACAGGGAAATTTACGAGCAGTACTTC.

The chain has TRBV7-6 and TRBJ2-5; TRBD1 is a possible D gene (7 bases). The CDR3 loop spans 13 amino acids. The V end was cut by 8 bases, the J end by 2 bases, with 12 bases between. The germline V gene encodes CDR1 SGHVS and CDR2 FNYEAQ. Here the CDR3 reads CASSPGGQETQYF. DNA of the CDR3: TGTGCCAGCTCACCAGGGGGGCAAGAGACCCAGTACTTC.

In DNA form, the CDR3 reads TGTGCCAGCAGCCCGGGACAGGGAGAAGTTAATGAAAAACTGTTTTTT. It is translated as CASSPGQGEVNEKLFF. The chain is built from TRBV7-3 and TRBJ1-4, with 9 nucleotides matching TRBD1. Germline CDR1 is SGHTA and CDR2 is FQGTGA. This CDR3 is 16 amino acids long. J was trimmed by 4 bases and V by 5 bases; bases with no gene match: 8.

Only one count was recorded for this clone. The V call is TRBV27, the J call TRBJ2-1; no reliable D call. Trimming left V 2 bases short and J 6 bases short, with 14 bases between. CDR3 length: 15 amino acids. The V gene's germline CDR1 is MNHEY and CDR2 SMNVEV (reference sequence). The CDR3 spells CASSLGLAAGNEQFF. Written as DNA, the CDR3 is TGTGCCAGCAGTTTAGGGCTCGCTGCCGGCAATGAGCAGTTCTTC.

This chain connects TRBV5-5 to TRBJ2-1; D is unclear. From germline, CDR1 is SGHKS and CDR2 YYEKEE (reference sequence). V dropped 3 bases and J dropped 0 bases, with 10 bases sitting between them. The CDR3 is 15 residues long. The CDR3 loop is CASSSDWASYNEQFF. The CDR3 DNA reads TGTGCCAGCAGCTCCGACTGGGCCTCCTACAATGAGCAGTTCTTC. Together with reference TRBV5-5 and TRBJ2-1, the CDR3 gives the full variable domain: DAGVTQSPTHLIKTRGQQVTLRCSPISGHKSVSWYQQVLGQGPQFIFQYYEKEERGRGNFPDRFSARQFPNYSSELNVNALLLGDSALYLCASSSDWASYNEQFFGPGTRLTVL.

This chain links TRBV6-1 with TRBJ2-7; 14 bases are shared with TRBD2. Germline loops: CDR1 MNHNS, CDR2 SASEGT. The J segment lost 3 bases and the V segment lost 3 bases, leaving 4 bases of the junction unmatched. This CDR3 has 16 residues. Here the CDR3 DNA reads TGTGCCAGCAGTGATGGACTAGCGGGAGGAGTCTACGAGCAGTACGTC. Its translation is CASSDGLAGGVYEQYV.

CDR3 amino acids: CASSLVTGELFF. CDR3 DNA: TGTGCCAGCAGCTTAGTCACCGGGGAGCTGTTTTTT. The chain has TRBV7-9 and TRBJ2-2; D not certain. This CDR3 is built from 12 residues. Per germline, CDR1 SEHNR and CDR2 FQNEAQ (reference sequence). Trimming cost V 1 base and J 4 bases, with 1 base left between them.

The rearrangement uses TRBV11-2 and TRBJ2-2; 8 positions agree with TRBD2. From germline, CDR1 is SGHAT and CDR2 FQNNGV. With V trimmed by 5 bases and J by 6 bases, 20 bases remained unmatched. The CDR3 sequence is 19 residues long. CDR3 sequence: CASSLLRFGGRRRPGELFF. CDR3 nucleotides: TGTGCCAGCAGCCTACTACGCTTCGGCGGGAGGAGGCGTCCCGGGGAGCTGTTTTTT. Using reference TRBV11-2 and TRBJ2-2 for the parts outside the CDR3, the full variable domain is EAGVAQSPRYKIIEKRQSVAFWCNPISGHATLYWYQQILGQGPKLLIQFQNNGVVDDSQLPKDRFSAERLKGVDSTLKIQPAKLEDSAVYLCASSLLRFGGRRRPGELFFGEGSRLTVL.

The chain is built from TRBV6-1 and TRBJ1-2; 7 nucleotides agree with TRBD1. Germline assignment: CDR1 MNHNS and CDR2 SASEGT. This CDR3 is 14 amino acids long. Losses at the gene ends were 1 base for V and 10 bases for J; bases not matched to a gene: 9. The CDR3 nucleotides read TGTGCCAGCAGTGAAGGGGAGGGGGCCCTTGTCTACACCTTC. Its protein is CASSEGEGALVYTF.

This sequence joins TRBV29-1 and TRBJ1-2; D is perhaps TRBD1 (6 bases). CDR3 length: 15 residues. The germline V gene has CDR1 SQVTM and CDR2 ANQGSEA. With 6 bases removed from V and 4 bases from J, the gap between germline ends came to 21 bases. The CDR3 DNA reads as TGCAGCGTGGACGTCCCCCGGACAGACTCCTATGGCTACACCTTC. Translation gives CSVDVPRTDSYGYTF.